These T cell receptor beta chains were read from a single sample in a study of OX40 agonist ivuxolimab in advanced cancers. Assay used: immunoSEQ multiplex PCR; TCRdb lists only in-frame clones, some missing. The sample carries under 80,000 clones, 85% to 90% recorded once. The starting material was CD4+ or CD8+ T cells sorted from blood, obtained in a trial of the OX40 agonist ivuxolimab. All receptors derive from an adult with an advanced solid tumor such as melanoma, head and neck, liver or kidney cancer. Both conserved end residues are part of each CDR3. The D gene is left open where the match is weak. For some rows the clone size is stated as once, few or many, or as a class when expanded; others skip it.

TRBJ1-1 once TRBV6-5 NA TGTGCCAGCTATCAACAGGGCAAGGAAGCTTTCTTT CASYQQGKEAFF
TRBJ1-2 NA TRBV29-1 NA TGCAGCGTTGAAGGTCCCCCGGCGGGAGCTAACTATGGCTACACCTTC CSVEGPPAGANYGYTF
TRBJ2-1 NA TRBV14 TRBD2 TGTGCCAGCAGCCAGCCCGGACTAGCGGGAGGCTCCTACAATGAGCAGTTCTTC CASSQPGLAGGSYNEQFF
TRBJ2-5 once TRBV27 NA TGTCCCGTGCGAGGGACGGAAGAGACCCAGTACTTC CPVRGTEETQYF
TRBJ2-6 NA TRBV7-8 NA TGTGCCAGCAGCAGTGGGGGAGCTGGGGCCAACGTCCTGACTTTC CASSSGGAGANVLTF
TRBJ1-2 NA TRBV9 NA TGTGCCAGCAGCGTAGCGGCAGATCTTAACTATGGCTACACCTTC CASSVAADLNYGYTF
TRBJ1-3 NA TRBV15 NA TGTGCCACCAGCATTGGGGGGTCTGGAAACACCATATATTTT CATSIGGSGNTIYF
TRBJ1-5 medium-sized TRBV2 NA TGTGCCAGCAAGGGCGGGGCAGGGGGCAATCAGCCCCAGCATTTT CASKGGAGGNQPQHF
TRBJ1-1 NA TRBV4-3 NA TGCGCCAGCAGCCAAAAGATTGGCACTGAAGCTTTCTTT CASSQKIGTEAFF
TRBJ2-5 once TRBV2 NA TGTGCCAGCACCGAGTCCCCACAGGGTAATTTAGAGACCCAGTACTTC CASTESPQGNLETQYF
TRBJ1-3 NA TRBV7-3 TRBD1 TGTGCCAGCAGCCGGGACAGCTCTGGAAACACCATATATTTT CASSRDSSGNTIYF
TRBJ2-7 few TRBV5-6 TRBD1 TGTGCCAGCAGCAACGATGGACAGGGAGGGTACTTC CASSNDGQGGYF
TRBJ2-1 NA TRBV7-8 TRBD2 TGTGCCAGCAGCTCGACGGGGGGACTAGCGGGAGGCTACAATGAGCAGTTCTTC CASSSTGGLAGGYNEQFF
TRBJ1-2 NA TRBV7-2 NA TGTGCCAGCAGCCCAGGTGGCCAAATCAATCTCGGCTACACCTTC CASSPGGQINLGYTF
TRBJ1-5 NA TRBV5-5 NA TGTGCCAGCAGATCCGGGGACCGAGGGGAATACCAGCCCCAGCATTTT CASRSGDRGEYQPQHF
TRBJ2-5 NA TRBV5-1 TRBD1 TGCGCCAGCAGCTTGGAGGGGACAGAGGAAGAGACCCAGTACTTC CASSLEGTEEETQYF
TRBJ2-1 NA TRBV5-1 NA TGCGCCAGCAGCTTGTCGCGGGCGGATCTCAATGAGCAGTTCTTC CASSLSRADLNEQFF
TRBJ2-1 NA TRBV7-2 NA TGTGCCAGCAGCTTAGCTTTCTCGAACAATGAGCAGTTCTTC CASSLAFSNNEQFF
TRBJ2-2 NA TRBV6-5 NA TGTGCCAGCAGTTACTCGACGCAGGCCAACACCGGGGAGCTGTTTTTT CASSYSTQANTGELFF
TRBJ1-4 NA TRBV5-1 TRBD1 TGCGCCAGCAGCATGGACAGGAATGAAAAACTGTTTTTT CASSMDRNEKLFF
TRBJ2-4 NA TRBV5-1 TRBD1 TGCGCCAGCAGCTCCAGAGGTACAGGGGTTGGGGACATTCAGTACTTC CASSSRGTGVGDIQYF
TRBJ2-5 NA TRBV27 NA TGTGCCAGCAATCCGGGGGAGCCGTATCCCTCAGAGACCCAGTACTTC CASNPGEPYPSETQYF
TRBJ2-3 once TRBV5-5 NA TGTGCCAGCAGACTGGACAGCTTCACAGATACGCAGTATTTT CASRLDSFTDTQYF
TRBJ1-5 NA TRBV10-3 NA TGTGCCATCAGTGACGGGGGGGCTGGCAATCAGCCCCAGCATTTT CAISDGGAGNQPQHF
TRBJ1-4 once TRBV2 NA TGTGCCAGCAGTTTTCCCGGTCCCCTCGACGAAAAACTGTTTTTT CASSFPGPLDEKLFF
TRBJ2-7 NA TRBV7-9 TRBD2 TGTGCCAGCAGCTTAGCCGGGAGGAAGCAGTACTTC CASSLAGRKQYF
TRBJ1-2 NA TRBV2 NA TGTGCCAGCAGGGAGGACCAAACTAACTATGGCTACACCTTC CASREDQTNYGYTF
TRBJ1-2 NA TRBV9 TRBD1 TGTGCCAGCAGCGAGCCCGGGACAGGGGGCGCACGGGACTATGGCTACACCTTC CASSEPGTGGARDYGYTF
TRBJ1-2 NA TRBV30 NA TGTGCCTGGAGTGTACCTCCAGGGTGGGGATATGGCTACACCTTC CAWSVPPGWGYGYTF
TRBJ1-3 NA TRBV6-6 NA TGTGCCAGCAGAACAGGGACCTCTGGAAACACCATATATTTT CASRTGTSGNTIYF
TRBJ2-3 NA TRBV23-1 TRBD2 TGCGCCAGCAGTCAATGGACTAGCGGGAGAAGAGTGGATACGCAGTATTTT CASSQWTSGRRVDTQYF
TRBJ2-7 NA TRBV21-1 NA TGTGCCAGCAGCAAAGAGGGCAGGCGTTATGCCTACGAGCAGTACTTC CASSKEGRRYAYEQYF
TRBJ2-6 NA TRBV4-2 TRBD1 TGTGCCAGCAGCCCCGGGACAGGACTCTCTGGGGCCAACGTCCTGACTTTC CASSPGTGLSGANVLTF
TRBJ1-1 few TRBV7-8 NA TGTGCCAGCAGCTTAGGGTGGGGGGTTCGGACTGAAGCTTTCTTT CASSLGWGVRTEAFF
TRBJ1-2 NA TRBV28 TRBD1 TGTGCCAGCAGGGCCGGGACAGCTCTTGGCTACACCTTC CASRAGTALGYTF
TRBJ2-2 NA TRBV5-4 NA TGTGCCAGCAGCCCTCCGGGACTGGAGGAGCTGTTTTTT CASSPPGLEELFF
TRBJ1-2 NA TRBV5-1 NA TGCGCCAGCAGCGCAGTTGGAGGGACCTATGGCTACACCTTC CASSAVGGTYGYTF